The sequence of this T cell receptor beta chain was determined in a study of cytomegalovirus exposure and HLA in healthy donors. The CDR3 runs 14 residues. CDR1 is SEHNR, CDR2 FQNEAQ, per germline (reference sequence). Trimming took 1 base from V and 10 from J; bases not matched to a gene: 7. PCR involved 60 Vbeta and 13 Jbeta primers. Some clones are missing from TCRdb's copy, which holds only in-frame ones; the method was immunoSEQ multiplex PCR. In the table there are approximately 260,000 clones, 84% of which are singletons. The receptor comes from a middle-aged woman in good health and CMV-seropositive. The V and J genes are TRBV7-9 and TRBJ2-1; TRBD1 matches at 7 bases. Sequenced sample: PBMCs. The CDR3: CASSLGTGRAEQFF. In DNA, the CDR3 is TGTGCCAGCAGCTTAGGGACAGGTAGGGCGGAGCAGTTCTTC.